This TCR beta chain was sequenced during a study of regulatory T cells in long-lasting Graves disease. Whole-study findings and limits: With persistent disease, TRBV28, TRBJ1-2 and TRBJ2-5 were the favored segments. Blood alone, not thyroid tissue, was studied.

Sequencing libraries for TCR beta were prepared with iRepertoire HTBI primers and Arm-PCR of CDR3 regions. TCRdb processed the multiplex PCR reads anew with MiXCR; each CDR3 protein has one entry. The sample lists roughly 500,000 distinct CDR3 sequences, about 14% occurring once. The ends were cut back, 6 bases at V and 0 bases at J, with 24 bases in the middle. The CDR3 covers 19 residues. Described time point: newly diagnosed GD, antithyroid drugs for less than 3 months. PBMC-extracted RNA yielded the TCR library. This clonotype has a handful of counts. Antigen specificity is unknown. These data also featured in a second study, about T cells in Graves' hyperthyroidism and ophthalmopathy. Per that paper: Subjects aged 18 to 65 presented with newly diagnosed hyperthyroidism of less than 2 months' duration.

The chain combines TRBV12-3 or TRBV12-4 with TRBJ1-3; weak D call: TRBD1 (6 bases). The source of this sequence is a woman in her forties or fifties with Graves disease. This material consisted of peripheral blood mononuclear cells (PBMCs), taken at new diagnosis, from a patient treated with antithyroid drugs. This CDR3 reads CASRPKQGDSWGSGNTIYF. For the CDR3, the DNA is TGTGCCAGCAGACCGAAACAGGGAGACTCATGGGGCTCTGGAAACACCATATATTTT.